The 30 T cell receptor beta chains presented below share a single source sample, sequenced in a study of cytomegalovirus exposure and HLA in healthy donors. Both 60 Vbeta primers and 13 Jbeta primers went into the PCR. Profiling relied on immunoSEQ multiplex PCR, and the TCRdb table lists in-frame clones only, not all of them. In the table there are under 250,000 clones, 75% to 90% of which are singletons. Sequences were obtained from PBMCs. These TCRs come from a woman aged 40-49 years in good health and CMV-seronegative.

The count of this clone is one. This sequence joins TRBV5-1 and TRBJ2-7, with 12 bases identical to TRBD2. CDR3 length: 16 amino acids. After removal of 0 bases from V and 4 bases from J, the junction contained 5 bases not matched to a gene. Germline values: CDR1 SGHRS, CDR2 YFSETQ. The CDR3 nucleotides read TGCGCCAGCAGCTTGGCCGGGACTAGCGGGCGGTACGAGCAGTACTTC. Translating gives CASSLAGTSGRYEQYF.

J is TRBJ2-1 and V is TRBV5-1; 11 bases align to TRBD2. V lost 0 bases and J lost 3; bases outside the gene matches: 8. From germline, CDR1 is SGHRS and CDR2 YFSETQ. The CDR3 is 18 residues long. The CDR3 loop is CASSLAPAGTSGYNEQFF. The CDR3 DNA sequence: TGCGCCAGCAGCTTGGCCCCAGCCGGGACTAGCGGCTACAATGAGCAGTTCTTC.

On this clone itself: An end of the junction differs from the germline gene, which may be a read error. The rearrangement links TRBV7-8 to TRBJ1-5; 8 bases line up with TRBD1. This CDR3 spans 20 amino acids. Per germline, CDR1 SGHVS and CDR2 FQNEAQ. The CDR3 nucleotides read TGTGCCGGCAGCTTAAAGAGGGCGTCCGGGACAGGAGGGATCAATCAGCCCCAGCATTTT. Translating gives CAGSLKRASGTGGINQPQHF.

The rearrangement joins TRBV27 to TRBJ1-1; TRBD1 matches at 7 bases. The CDR3 is made up of 16 amino acids. Germline CDR1 MNHEY, CDR2 SMNVEV (reference sequence). Trimming at V came to 5 bases and at J to 5 bases, leaving 14 bases not matched to a gene. In DNA form, the CDR3 reads TGTGCCAGCAGTCAGACAGGGTTTATGATTGAGACTGAAGCTTTCTTT. It translates to CASSQTGFMIETEAFF.

This clone was recorded a few times. CDR3 protein: CASSWTGRSYNSPLHF. The DNA of the CDR3 is TGCGCCAGCAGCTGGACAGGGAGGTCCTATAATTCACCCCTCCACTTT. The chain carries TRBV5-1 and TRBJ1-6, with 8 bases matching TRBD1. From germline, CDR1 is SGHRS and CDR2 YFSETQ. This CDR3 comprises 16 residues. V dropped 3 bases and J dropped 1; count of bases not matched to a gene: 3.

This rearrangement joins TRBV6-5 to TRBJ2-1, with 9 nucleotides matching TRBD2. Germline CDR1 reads MNHEY; CDR2 reads SVGAGI. The trim removed 6 bases at V and 0 bases at J, leaving 0 bases unmatched. The CDR3 spans 14 residues. In nucleotides, the CDR3 is TGTGCCAGCAGGACTAGCGGCTCCTACAATGAGCAGTTCTTC. This translates into CASRTSGSYNEQFF.

Details on this clone: The same CDR3 is also encoded by other DNA sequences in this sample. This chain uses TRBV27 with TRBJ2-7; 8 positions match TRBD1. Germline CDR1 reads MNHEY; CDR2 reads SMNVEV (reference sequence). The CDR3 consists of 13 residues. V trimming: 2 bases; J trimming: 4 bases; junction bases outside the gene matches: 1. In DNA, the CDR3 is TGTGCCAGCAGTTTAGGGACAGGTTACGAGCAGTACTTC. This gives the protein CASSLGTGYEQYF.

The genes are TRBV28 and TRBJ1-5; tentative D call: TRBD1 (5 bases). V was trimmed by 7 bases and J by 4 bases, leaving 26 bases between them. Per germline, CDR1 MDHEN and CDR2 SYDVKM. This CDR3 contains 18 residues. The CDR3 sequence: CASMRGDSLPLENQPQHF. The CDR3 DNA reads TGTGCCAGCATGCGGGGGGACTCACTTCCGCTGGAAAATCAGCCCCAGCATTTT.

The V and J genes are TRBV13 and TRBJ1-1, with D possibly TRBD1 on 6 matching bases. Germline V lookup: CDR1 PRHDT, CDR2 FYEKMQ (reference sequence). With 5 bases removed from V and 0 bases from J, the gap between germline ends came to 16 bases. The CDR3 spans 16 residues. CDR3 residues: CASSPTGGLMNTEAFF. CDR3 nucleotides: TGTGCCAGCAGCCCGACGGGGGGCTTAATGAACACTGAAGCTTTCTTT.

J is TRBJ1-4 and V is TRBV27, with a weak D call TRBD1 (5 bases). V lost 4 bases and J 3 bases, leaving 15 bases between the germline ends. In germline, CDR1 is MNHEY, CDR2 SMNVEV (reference sequence). The CDR3 runs 16 residues. CDR3: CASSSAGFAANEKLFF. CDR3 bases: TGTGCCAGCAGTTCCGCAGGGTTTGCAGCTAATGAAAAACTGTTTTTT.

The chain links TRBV5-1 to TRBJ2-5; 7 bases map to TRBD1. From germline, CDR1 is SGHRS and CDR2 YFSETQ. CDR3 length equals 14 residues. V was clipped by 2 bases and J by 4 bases; unmatched bases: 5. In DNA form, the CDR3 reads TGCGCCAGCAGCTTTGACAGGGTTGGAGAGACCCAGTACTTC. The encoded protein is CASSFDRVGETQYF. Looking up the rest from reference TRBV5-1 and TRBJ2-5 gives the full variable domain: KAGVTQTPRYLIKTRGQQVTLSCSPISGHRSVSWYQQTPGQGLQFLFEYFSETQRNKGNFPGRFSGRQFSNSRSEMNVSTLELGDSALYLCASSFDRVGETQYFGPGTRLLVL.

The chain uses TRBV5-1 and TRBJ1-2; D gene unclear. The germline V gene has CDR1 SGHRS and CDR2 YFSETQ. V lost 9 bases and J 1 base, leaving 10 bases between the germline ends. The CDR3 is made up of 12 amino acids. CDR3 protein: CANPVVNYGYTF. CDR3 sequence (DNA): TGCGCCAACCCGGTGGTTAACTATGGCTACACCTTC.

The chain is built from TRBV29-1 and TRBJ1-1; TRBD1 is a possible D gene (5 bases). Trimming pared 7 bases from V and 1 base from J, leaving 10 bases between. From germline, CDR1 is SQVTM and CDR2 ANQGSEA. This CDR3 has 12 amino acids. CDR3 amino acids: CSAGRANTEAFF. CDR3 DNA: TGCAGCGCCGGCAGGGCGAACACTGAAGCTTTCTTT.

This chain links TRBV6-1 with TRBJ2-1; 10 nucleotides agree with TRBD2. There are 16 residues in the CDR3. Germline loops: CDR1 MNHNS, CDR2 SASEGT. V was clipped by 4 bases and J by 5 bases; unmatched bases: 8. The CDR3, as DNA: TGTGCCAGCAGTGCTTACACTACTAGCGGGAACAATGAGCAGTTCTTC. This translates into CASSAYTTSGNNEQFF.

This clone occurred a few times. The CDR3 spells CASSLATGERYEQYF. The CDR3 region has the DNA TGTGCCAGCAGCTTAGCGACAGGGGAAAGATACGAGCAGTACTTC. The chain employs TRBV7-2 and TRBJ2-7; TRBD1 matches 8 bases. CDR3 length: 15 residues. Losses at the gene ends were 0 bases for V and 4 bases for J; bases not matched to a gene: 5. CDR1 and CDR2 from the germline V gene are SGHTA and FQGNSA.

This clone came up a few times. The chain recombines TRBV4-1 with TRBJ1-5, with D unclear. The germline gives CDR1 MGHRA, CDR2 YSYEKL. This CDR3 has 16 amino acids. V was cut by 4 bases and J by 5 bases, with 18 bases left in between. The CDR3 reads CASSLETRAGYQPQHF. Written as DNA, the CDR3 is TGCGCCAGCAGCCTCGAAACGAGGGCGGGGTATCAGCCCCAGCATTTT.

The V and J genes are TRBV7-9 and TRBJ1-2; no firm D call. Germline-derived CDR1 and CDR2 are SEHNR and FQNEAQ (reference sequence). CDR3 size: 12 residues. Trimming removed 1 base at V and 4 bases at J, with 4 bases between. CDR3 sequence: CASSLDSYGYTF. CDR3 sequence (DNA): TGTGCCAGCAGCTTAGACAGCTATGGCTACACCTTC.

The genes are TRBV4-1 and TRBJ2-2, with a weak D call TRBD2 (6 bases). Per the germline V gene, CDR1 is MGHRA and CDR2 is YSYEKL. The CDR3 consists of 16 residues. The V and J ends lost 3 bases and 4 bases respectively, with 15 bases between them. As DNA, the CDR3 is TGCGCCAGCAGCCATTGGGGTAGCGGAGGCACCGGGGAGCTGTTTTTT. Protein: CASSHWGSGGTGELFF.

The V call is TRBV28, the J call TRBJ2-1, with 14 bases matching TRBD2. Germline assignment: CDR1 MDHEN and CDR2 SYDVKM. The CDR3 length is 16 residues. V lost 4 bases to trimming and J lost 8 bases; unmatched junction nucleotides: 7. This CDR3 is CASSSIGTSGSHEQFF. The DNA of the CDR3 is TGTGCCAGCAGTTCCATAGGGACTAGCGGGAGCCATGAGCAGTTCTTC.

The rearrangement links TRBV7-9 to TRBJ2-3; TRBD2 agrees at 12 bases. V lost 8 bases to trimming and J lost 1 base; unmatched junction nucleotides: 10. This CDR3 spans 17 amino acids. CDR1 and CDR2 from the germline V gene are SEHNR and FQNEAQ (reference sequence). CDR3 coding DNA: TGTGCCAGCTTGCGACTAGCGGGAGAGCCTGGCACAGATACGCAGTATTTT. Its translation: CASLRLAGEPGTDTQYF.

The chain joins TRBV29-1 to TRBJ2-3, with 7 positions matching TRBD2. CDR1 and CDR2 (germline): SQVTM, ANQGSEA. The J segment lost 2 bases and the V segment lost 2 bases, leaving 1 base of the junction unmatched. The CDR3 covers 13 residues. CDR3 region: CSVERDYTDTQYF. For the CDR3, the DNA is TGCAGCGTTGAACGGGACTACACAGATACGCAGTATTTT.

The CDR3 region has the DNA TGTGCCAGCAGTCAAGGGGTCCGGATTGGGATCTCCTACGAGCAGTACTTC. Translated, it gives CASSQGVRIGISYEQYF. This chain joins TRBV28 and TRBJ2-7; D is perhaps TRBD1 (5 bases). Germline V CDR1 and CDR2: MDHEN, SYDVKM. The CDR3 totals 17 residues. V was cut by 5 bases and J by 0 bases, with 20 bases left in between.

The J gene is TRBJ1-5, the V gene TRBV7-2; D remains ambiguous. The germline V gene has CDR1 SGHTA and CDR2 FQGNSA. V shed 5 bases and J shed 2 bases, with 7 bases lying between them. This CDR3 is built from 13 residues. This CDR3 reads CASSAVGNQPQHF. The CDR3 region has the DNA TGTGCCAGCAGCGCGGTGGGCAATCAGCCCCAGCATTTT.

Only one count was recorded for this clone. This chain connects TRBV7-6 to TRBJ2-1; 7 bases are a match to TRBD1. The J segment lost 5 bases and the V segment lost 7 bases, leaving 11 bases of the junction unmatched. This CDR3 region has 15 residues. Germline assignment: CDR1 SGHVS and CDR2 FNYEAQ. The CDR3 DNA follows: TGTGCCAGCACCCCTCCCGGACAGGCCAACAATGAGCAGTTCTTC. Encoded protein: CASTPPGQANNEQFF. Full variable domain (rest looked up from reference TRBV7-6 and TRBJ2-1): GAGVSQSPRYKVTKRGQDVALRCDPISGHVSLYWYRQALGQGPEFLTYFNYEAQQDKSGLPNDRFSAERPEGSISTLTIQRTEQRDSAMYRCASTPPGQANNEQFFGPGTRLTVL.

This chain connects TRBV4-1 to TRBJ2-3, with D tentatively TRBD1 (5 bases). The V end lost 0 bases, the J end lost 6 bases, and 7 bases lay between the germline ends. The CDR3 length is 13 residues. The V gene's germline CDR1 is MGHRA and CDR2 YSYEKL. In DNA form, the CDR3 reads TGCGCCAGCAGCCAAGATAGGGGTGATACGCAGTATTTT. This sequence encodes CASSQDRGDTQYF.

This clone was seen only a few times. The chain has TRBV5-6 and TRBJ2-5; possible D gene TRBD1, 5 bases. Trimming removed 2 bases at V and 1 base at J, with 12 bases between. Germline loops: CDR1 SGHDT, CDR2 YYEEEE. CDR3 length: 15 residues. The CDR3 nucleotides read TGTGCCAGCAGCTTCTCTTCAGGGCTCCAAGAGACCCAGTACTTC. This encodes CASSFSSGLQETQYF.

The chain carries TRBV27 and TRBJ1-4, with 8 bases aligning to TRBD1. Germline lookup yields CDR1 MNHEY and CDR2 SMNVEV (reference sequence). The CDR3 runs to 13 residues. J gave up 12 bases and V 5 bases, and 8 bases lay outside the gene matches. The CDR3 here is CASSLTGGRELFF. CDR3 DNA sequence: TGTGCCAGCAGTCTTACAGGGGGTAGGGAACTGTTTTTT.

This chain joins TRBV10-1 and TRBJ2-7; TRBD1 matches at 7 bases. This CDR3 is 16 amino acids long. CDR1 is WNHNN and CDR2 is SYGVQD in the germline V gene (reference sequence). After removal of 3 bases from V and 7 bases from J, the junction contained 15 bases not matched to a gene. The CDR3 DNA sequence: TGCGCCAGCAGTGAAAGGACAGGCGGGCATATGGGGGAGCAGTACTTC. This translates into CASSERTGGHMGEQYF.

This chain connects TRBV6-6 to TRBJ1-1, with a weak D call TRBD1 (6 bases). The CDR3 contains 14 residues. Germline CDR1 and CDR2: MNHNY and SVGAGI (reference sequence). The V end was cut by 3 bases, the J end by 0 bases, with 8 bases between. CDR3 in amino acids: CASSYSGVNTEAFF. The CDR3 bases are TGTGCCAGCAGTTATTCAGGGGTGAACACTGAAGCTTTCTTT.

V usage is TRBV10-1 and J usage is TRBJ2-1, with 15 bases fitting TRBD2. The CDR3 runs 15 residues. After removal of 2 bases from V and 8 bases from J, the junction contained 1 base not matched to a gene. From germline, CDR1 is WNHNN and CDR2 SYGVQD (reference sequence). CDR3 sequence reads: CASSEGLAGGYEQFF. In DNA form, the CDR3 reads TGCGCCAGCAGTGAGGGACTAGCGGGAGGGTATGAGCAGTTCTTC.